This is a list of T cell receptor beta chains from one sample in a study of blood T cell repertoires in COVID-19. Method: immunoSEQ multiplex PCR; TCRdb's copy keeps in-frame clones and lacks some. The data show some 350,000 clones, 80% to 90% seen once. Material: PBMCs or T cells enriched from blood (not recorded which). The receptors stem from a man between 18 and 35 years old who had recovered from COVID-19. Both conserved end residues are part of each CDR3. A D gene is named only where the DNA matches it firmly. Only part of the rows carry a size: once, few, many, or a class if the clone is expanded.

J,V,size,D,DNA,CDR3
TRBJ2-5,TRBV5-4,NA,NA,TGTGCCAGCAGCTCACAGGGGGGGGAAGAGACCCAGTACTTC,CASSSQGGEETQYF
TRBJ2-1,TRBV7-9,once,TRBD2,TGTGCCAGCAGCTGGACTAGCGGGAATTCCTACAATGAGCAGTTCTTC,CASSWTSGNSYNEQFF
TRBJ1-1,TRBV6-5,NA,NA,TGTGCCAGCAGCCTAACAGGGTTTGACACTGAAGCTTTCTTT,CASSLTGFDTEAFF
TRBJ2-3,TRBV3-1/TRBV3-2,once,TRBD2,TGTGCCAGCAGCCAATACGTAGCGGGACCTCAGAGCACAGATACGCAGTATTTT,CASSQYVAGPQSTDTQYF
TRBJ1-2,TRBV11-2,many,NA,TGTGCCAGCAGCTTAGACAGGGAAGTCGCGAATGGCTACACCTTC,CASSLDREVANGYTF
TRBJ2-5,TRBV6-5,NA,TRBD1,TGTGCCAGCCAAACAGGGGAAGAGACCCAGTACTTC,CASQTGEETQYF
TRBJ1-3,TRBV5-1,NA,TRBD1,TGCGCCAGCAGCTTGGGACAGGGTAGAAACACCATATATTTT,CASSLGQGRNTIYF
TRBJ2-2,TRBV3-1/TRBV3-2,NA,TRBD2,TGTGCCAGCAGCCGATACTTTCCGGGACTAGCGGGAGCGGTAACCGGGGAGCTGTTTTTT,CASSRYFPGLAGAVTGELFF
TRBJ1-2,TRBV4-1,NA,TRBD1,TGCGCCAGCAGCCAAGACCGACAGGGGAAGATTAACTATGGCTACACCTTC,CASSQDRQGKINYGYTF
TRBJ1-6,TRBV7-6,NA,TRBD1,TGTGCCAGCAGCTTCTCCGGGACAGGGGATTCACCCCTCCACTTT,CASSFSGTGDSPLHF
TRBJ2-1,TRBV11-2,NA,TRBD1,TGTGCCAGCAGCCGTACGACAGGGGCGTCCTACAATGAGCAGTTCTTC,CASSRTTGASYNEQFF
TRBJ1-4,TRBV4-1,NA,NA,TGCGCCAGCAGCCAGATTGCCCTCGGGGAAAAACTGTTTTTT,CASSQIALGEKLFF
TRBJ2-2,TRBV5-1,once,TRBD1,TGCGCCAGCAGCTTGACAGGGGTCAGCACCGGGGAGCTGTTTTTT,CASSLTGVSTGELFF
TRBJ2-3,TRBV27,NA,TRBD2,TGTGCCAGCAGTCCAGGACTAGCGGGTCCAGATACGCAGTATTTT,CASSPGLAGPDTQYF
TRBJ1-2,TRBV5-1,NA,NA,TGCGCCAGCGGACTGGGGTCGGACTATGGCTACACCTTC,CASGLGSDYGYTF
TRBJ1-4,TRBV7-9,NA,NA,TGTGCCAGCAGCTTAGGGATTTCAGGGGATGCTAATGAAAAACTGTTTTTT,CASSLGISGDANEKLFF
TRBJ1-6,TRBV5-1,NA,TRBD1,TGCGCCAGCAGCTGGAGGACAGGTGGGAATTCACCCCTCCACTTT,CASSWRTGGNSPLHF
TRBJ1-1,TRBV7-3,NA,NA,TGTGCCAGCAGCCCACTAAGCAGGGGAATCGGCACTGAAGCTTTCTTT,CASSPLSRGIGTEAFF
TRBJ2-1,TRBV18,NA,TRBD2,TGTGCCAGCTCCCCAAGCGGGGACTCCTACAATGAGCAGTTCTTC,CASSPSGDSYNEQFF
TRBJ2-2,TRBV11-2,NA,TRBD2,TGTGCCAGCAGCTTAGAGGGCCTAGCGGGGTCCACCGGGGAGCTGTTTTTT,CASSLEGLAGSTGELFF
TRBJ2-3,TRBV5-5,NA,NA,TGTGCCAGCAGCTTGGGTGGGACAGCGGGTACAGATACGCAGTATTTT,CASSLGGTAGTDTQYF
TRBJ1-4,TRBV5-1,NA,NA,TGCGCCAGCAGCTTACAGGCCGAGACTAATGAAAAACTGTTTTTT,CASSLQAETNEKLFF
TRBJ1-3,TRBV19,NA,NA,TGTGCCAGTAGTAAGAAGGCAGGGGGAAACACCATATATTTT,CASSKKAGGNTIYF
TRBJ2-7,TRBV2,NA,TRBD2,TGTGCCAGCGCGACCGGGACTAGCGGGAGTCTAACCTACGAGCAGTACTTC,CASATGTSGSLTYEQYF
TRBJ2-2,TRBV19,NA,NA,TGTGCCAGTAGTGTCGCCGGGGAGCTGTTTTTT,CASSVAGELFF
TRBJ1-6,TRBV15,NA,NA,TGTGCCACCAGCAGAGATTCCGGGGGGAATTCACCCCTCCACTTT,CATSRDSGGNSPLHF
TRBJ2-3,TRBV12-3/TRBV12-4,NA,NA,TGTGCCAGCAGTACTAGGAGGACGCAGTATTTT,CASSTRRTQYF
TRBJ1-2,TRBV9,once,NA,TGTGCCAGCAGCTTACAGGGTGGGCATGGCTACACCTTC,CASSLQGGHGYTF
TRBJ1-4,TRBV5-1,NA,NA,TGCGCCAGCAGCTTGGCAGGGGCGGGTCATGAAAAACTGTTTTTT,CASSLAGAGHEKLFF
TRBJ2-2,TRBV5-1,NA,TRBD1,TGCGCCAGCAGTAAGGACAGGGGGCCCACCGGGGAGCTGTTTTTT,CASSKDRGPTGELFF
TRBJ2-7,TRBV27,NA,NA,TGTGCCAGCAGTTTCAGGAACTCCTACGAGCAGTACTTC,CASSFRNSYEQYF
TRBJ1-3,TRBV3-1/TRBV3-2,NA,NA,TGTGCCAGCAGCCAAGAGGGGCAAGCCTCTGGAAACACCATATATTTT,CASSQEGQASGNTIYF
TRBJ2-7,TRBV5-1,NA,TRBD1,TGCGCCAGCAGGGCTGACAGGGGTCCCTACGAGCAGTACTTC,CASRADRGPYEQYF
TRBJ2-1,TRBV27,NA,NA,TGTGCCAGCAGACGGACAATCAATGAGCAGTTCTTC,CASRRTINEQFF
TRBJ1-1,TRBV11-3,NA,NA,TGTGCCAGCAGCTCGGCCGGCGGGGGGAACACTGAAGCTTTCTTT,CASSSAGGGNTEAFF
TRBJ1-2,TRBV7-2,few,NA,TGTGCCAGCAGCTTGACGGACATAAATGGCTACACCTTC,CASSLTDINGYTF
TRBJ1-4,TRBV28,once,NA,TGTGCCAGCAGCAGCGGGGGGACTAATGAAAAACTGTTTTTT,CASSSGGTNEKLFF
TRBJ1-3,TRBV18,NA,TRBD1,TGTGCCAGCTCAGGGGACAGGGACTATCTATCTGGAAACACCATATATTTT,CASSGDRDYLSGNTIYF
TRBJ2-3,TRBV18,NA,TRBD2,TGTGCCAGCTCACCGGGACTAGCGGGAACTAGCACAGATACGCAGTATTTT,CASSPGLAGTSTDTQYF
TRBJ2-3,TRBV29-1,NA,TRBD2,TGCAGCGTTGATGGGCGGGAGGGGACAGATACGCAGTATTTT,CSVDGREGTDTQYF
TRBJ2-1,TRBV5-1,NA,NA,TGCGCCAGCAGCTTGGCATCCGGGATTCCATACAATGAGCAGTTCTTC,CASSLASGIPYNEQFF
TRBJ1-5,TRBV5-4,NA,TRBD1,TGTGCCAGCAGTGTGGGGGGACAGCTTAGGGATCAGCCCCAGCATTTT,CASSVGGQLRDQPQHF
TRBJ1-6,TRBV3-1/TRBV3-2,NA,NA,TGTGCCAGCAGCCAAGATCGCAGGGAGGCAGATAATTCACCCCTCCACTTT,CASSQDRREADNSPLHF
TRBJ2-7,TRBV18,NA,TRBD1,TGTGCCAGCTCACGCCGACAGGGGAATCGCTACGAGCAGTACTTC,CASSRRQGNRYEQYF
TRBJ1-3,TRBV28,NA,NA,TGTGCCAGCAGTTCCAATCAGGCCATATATTTT,CASSSNQAIYF
TRBJ2-5,TRBV4-1,NA,NA,TGCGCCAGCAGCTACGGTGAGACCCAGTACTTC,CASSYGETQYF
TRBJ1-1,TRBV5-4,NA,TRBD1,TGTGCCAGCAGCCGGGACAGCAAGAACACTGAAGCTTTCTTT,CASSRDSKNTEAFF
TRBJ1-3,TRBV4-1,NA,NA,TGCGCCAGCAGCCAAGTGAGCAGTACCAGGACAGTCACCTCTGGAAACACCATATATTTT,CASSQVSSTRTVTSGNTIYF